The 3 T cell receptor beta chains given below trace back to one sample, sequenced in a study of T cells in localized non-small cell lung cancer. Repertoires were generated with immunoSEQ multiplex PCR, while TCRdb's copy carries only in-frame clones and drops some. Among approximately 41,000 clones listed, about 91% were seen once. The sample consisted of PBMCs, taken before any cancer treatment. The source of these receptors is a woman aged 40-70 years with stage II lung adenocarcinoma.

This chain joins TRBV2 and TRBJ1-1; 8 positions match TRBD1. CDR3 size: 16 residues. CDR1 is SNHLY, CDR2 FYNNEI, per germline. Trimming cost V 5 bases and J 1 base; bases outside gene matches: 9. The CDR3 DNA sequence: TGTGCCAGCAGTTCGGACAGGGAAGGGACGAACACTGAAGCTTTCTTT. Amino acids: CASSSDREGTNTEAFF.

The J gene is TRBJ2-1, the V gene TRBV5-8; 11 nucleotides line up with TRBD1. The V and J ends lost 2 bases and 8 bases, in that order; junction bases with no gene match: 3. Germline loops: CDR1 SGHTS, CDR2 YDEGEE. The CDR3 loop spans 14 amino acids. CDR3 amino acids: CASSFGTGGHEQFF. DNA for the CDR3: TGTGCCAGCAGCTTCGGGACAGGGGGTCATGAGCAGTTCTTC.

The gene calls are TRBV28 and TRBJ1-6; 8 positions agree with TRBD1. J lost 6 bases, V lost 9 bases, and 10 bases had no gene match. Germline V gives CDR1 MDHEN, CDR2 SYDVKM. The CDR3 is made up of 15 amino acids. The CDR3 spells CASTPDRASNSPLHF. CDR3 nucleotides: TGTGCCAGTACCCCGGACAGGGCGTCTAATTCACCCCTCCACTTT.